Listed here are 29 T cell receptor beta chains from one sample, sequenced in a study of radiotherapy plus CTLA-4 blockade in lung cancer. Only in-frame clones appear in the TCRdb table, and some are missing; sequencing was by immunoSEQ multiplex PCR. The top ten clones hold under 4% of a sample with about 98,000 clones, approximately 85% of them seen once. The source material was peripheral blood, sampled from a patient treated with radiotherapy plus ipilimumab. Source of these receptors: a human donor with non-small cell lung cancer who had a partial response to radiotherapy plus ipilimumab.

The chain couples TRBV7-3 to TRBJ1-1; 7 bases align to TRBD1. Germline lookup yields CDR1 SGHTA and CDR2 FQGTGA. The junction had 7 bases not matched to a gene; V was cut back by 5 bases and J by 1 base. The CDR3 has 15 residues. The DNA for the CDR3 is TGTGCCAGCAGCCAGACAGGGACCGCGAACACTGAAGCTTTCTTT. This encodes CASSQTGTANTEAFF.

The chain uses TRBV5-1 and TRBJ2-1, with 15 bases lining up with TRBD2. The CDR3 sequence is 18 residues long. J lost 5 bases, V lost 0 bases, and 6 bases had no gene match. Germline V CDR1 and CDR2: SGHRS, YFSETQ. Written as DNA, the CDR3 is TGCGCCAGCAGCTTGGCCCGAGGACTAGCGGGAGGGAACAATGAGCAGTTCTTC. As protein: CASSLARGLAGGNNEQFF.

This chain joins TRBV11-2 and TRBJ1-5; D gene uncertain. The germline gives CDR1 SGHAT, CDR2 FQNNGV. V was trimmed by 2 bases and J by 4 bases, leaving 6 bases between them. The CDR3 has 13 residues. The CDR3 loop reads CASSLRRNQPQHF. As DNA, the CDR3 is TGTGCCAGCAGCTTAAGGAGGAATCAGCCCCAGCATTTT.

The V gene is TRBV5-1, the J gene TRBJ2-2, with 13 bases matching TRBD2. CDR1 SGHRS and CDR2 YFSETQ come from the germline V gene. The CDR3 covers 17 residues. J lost 4 bases, V lost 0 bases, and 3 bases had no gene match. Here the CDR3 DNA reads TGCGCCAGCAGCTTGGCTACTAGCGGGAGGGGCACCGGGGAGCTGTTTTTT. Its protein is CASSLATSGRGTGELFF.

The chain uses TRBV29-1 and TRBJ2-5; 10 bases fit TRBD2. This CDR3 contains 13 residues. Unmatched junction bases numbered 4, after V lost 5 bases and J lost 4 bases. CDR1 and CDR2 from the germline V gene are SQVTM and ANQGSEA. The CDR3 DNA follows: TGCAGCGTTCAAGCGGGAGGGCTAGAGACCCAGTACTTC. Protein sequence: CSVQAGGLETQYF.

The V call is TRBV27, the J call TRBJ2-7; 9 bases are a match to TRBD1. The germline V gene has CDR1 MNHEY and CDR2 SMNVEV (reference sequence). This CDR3 contains 15 residues. With V trimmed by 6 bases and J by 3 bases, 9 bases remained unmatched. The CDR3 protein is CASRRTGDLGYEQYF. CDR3 nucleotide sequence: TGTGCCAGCAGACGGACAGGGGACCTTGGCTACGAGCAGTACTTC.

V and J are TRBV9 and TRBJ2-2; a weak D match, TRBD2 (6 bases). Trimming cost V 0 bases and J 3 bases, with 9 bases left between them. Germline V gene sequence: CDR1 SGDLS, CDR2 YYNGEE. The CDR3 covers 15 residues. CDR3 coding DNA: TGTGCCAGCAGCGTAGCTCGCGGGGACACCGGGGAGCTGTTTTTT. Translated, it gives CASSVARGDTGELFF. Looking up the rest from reference TRBV9 and TRBJ2-2 gives the full variable domain: DSGVTQTPKHLITATGQRVTLRCSPRSGDLSVYWYQQSLDQGLQFLIQYYNGEERAKGNILERFSAQQFPDLHSELNLSSLELGDSALYFCASSVARGDTGELFFGEGSRLTVL.

The rearrangement uses TRBV27 and TRBJ2-7; D is possibly TRBD1 (6 bases). Trimming removed 6 bases from V and 3 bases from J, with 18 bases in between. The germline gives CDR1 MNHEY, CDR2 SMNVEV (reference sequence). This CDR3 has 15 amino acids. The CDR3 reads CASSPTGIGFYEQYF. As DNA, the CDR3 is TGTGCCAGCAGCCCAACAGGGATTGGATTCTACGAGCAGTACTTC.

The V gene is TRBV9, the J gene TRBJ2-2, with 14 bases that match TRBD2. This CDR3 is 17 amino acids long. CDR1 SGDLS and CDR2 YYNGEE come from the germline V gene. V lost 2 bases and J lost 4; bases outside the gene matches: 4. The CDR3 region is CASSVGLAGVGTGELFF. CDR3 DNA: TGTGCCAGCAGCGTGGGACTAGCGGGAGTGGGCACCGGGGAGCTGTTTTTT.

The V and J genes are TRBV2 and TRBJ2-1, with D possibly being TRBD2 (5 bases). V gave up 6 bases and J gave up 9 bases, with 12 bases separating them. CDR1 is SNHLY, CDR2 FYNNEI, per germline. The length of the CDR3 is 12 residues. CDR3 in DNA: TGTGCCAGCAGCACGACTATGGGTGAGCAGTTCTTC. Encoded protein: CASSTTMGEQFF.

Concerning this clone: The same CDR3 also results from other DNA sequences found in this sample. V gene TRBV2 combines with J gene TRBJ1-1; TRBD1 matches at 7 bases. The J segment lost 1 base and the V segment lost 5 bases, leaving 1 base of the junction unmatched. The CDR3 loop spans 13 amino acids. Per germline, CDR1 SNHLY and CDR2 FYNNEI. CDR3 residues: CASSRQGNTEAFF. For the CDR3, the DNA is TGTGCCAGCAGTAGACAGGGGAACACTGAAGCTTTCTTT.

The rearrangement uses TRBV6-1 and TRBJ1-4; D may be TRBD1 (5 bases). Looked up from germline, CDR1 is MNHNS and CDR2 is SASEGT. The CDR3 is made up of 17 amino acids. Trimming removed 0 bases from V and 0 bases from J, with 11 bases in between. The CDR3 protein is CASSEASWGATNEKLFF. CDR3 coding DNA: TGTGCCAGCAGTGAAGCCTCATGGGGGGCAACTAATGAAAAACTGTTTTTT.

Only one count was recorded for this clone. This rearrangement joins TRBV19 to TRBJ2-1, with TRBD1 matching 12 bases. This CDR3 region has 15 residues. CDR1 is LNHDA, CDR2 SQIVND, per germline (reference sequence). V trimming: 5 bases; J trimming: 2 bases; junction bases outside the gene matches: 1. The CDR3 sequence is CASSWDRGPYNEQFF. For the CDR3, the DNA is TGTGCCAGTAGTTGGGACAGGGGGCCCTACAATGAGCAGTTCTTC.

The V call is TRBV5-4, the J call TRBJ2-5; 8 nucleotides agree with TRBD1. The ends lost 1 base at V and 4 bases at J; junction bases unmatched: 3. This CDR3 is built from 14 residues. Germline V lookup: CDR1 SGHNT, CDR2 YYREEE (reference sequence). Written as DNA, the CDR3 is TGTGCCAGCAGCTTGACAGGGGGTCCAGAGACCCAGTACTTC. Its protein product is CASSLTGGPETQYF. Variable domain in full (rest from reference TRBV5-4 and TRBJ2-5): ETGVTQSPTHLIKTRGQQVTLRCSSQSGHNTVSWYQQALGQGPQFIFQYYREEENGRGNFPPRFSGLQFPNYSSELNVNALELDDSALYLCASSLTGGPETQYFGPGTRLLVL.

This chain uses TRBV5-8 with TRBJ1-5, with D perhaps matching TRBD1 (6 bases). The CDR3 covers 13 residues. The germline gives CDR1 SGHTS, CDR2 YDEGEE. Trimming took off 9 bases at V and 5 bases at J, with 15 bases between the two ends. The CDR3 sequence is CATSPQGYQPQHF. CDR3 DNA sequence: TGTGCCACCTCACCCCAGGGGTATCAGCCCCAGCATTTT.

Within the sample, this clone is medium-sized. The rearrangement links TRBV27 to TRBJ2-1, with D possibly TRBD2 on 5 matching bases. V was pared by 3 bases and J by 12 bases, with 15 bases between. The germline V gene has CDR1 MNHEY and CDR2 SMNVEV (reference sequence). This CDR3 has 13 residues. The CDR3 reads CASSFGSARGQFF. As DNA, the CDR3 is TGTGCCAGCAGTTTTGGCTCCGCTCGGGGGCAGTTCTTC.

In this sample, this clone turned up once. The chain's CDR3 is CASSPAGQGGDTQYF. Here the CDR3 DNA reads TGTGCCAGCTCACCGGCGGGACAGGGCGGAGATACGCAGTATTTT. V and J are TRBV18 and TRBJ2-3, with 9 bases lining up with TRBD1. The germline V gene encodes CDR1 KGHSH and CDR2 LQKENI. The ends lost 3 bases at V and 5 bases at J; junction bases unmatched: 6. The length of the CDR3 is 15 residues.

The chain couples TRBV18 to TRBJ1-1; D perhaps matches TRBD1 (5 bases). This CDR3 has 14 amino acids. Deletions cut 1 base from V and 4 bases from J, with 10 bases between. Germline CDR1 reads KGHSH; CDR2 reads LQKENI. CDR3 in amino acids: CASSPLTGGTEAFF. CDR3 nucleotide sequence: TGTGCCAGCTCACCACTAACGGGGGGCACTGAAGCTTTCTTT.

The chain combines TRBV7-3 with TRBJ2-1; 8 nucleotides align to TRBD2. In germline, CDR1 is SGHTA, CDR2 FQGTGA. This CDR3 is 19 amino acids long. Trimming at V came to 5 bases and at J to 0 bases, leaving 15 bases not matched to a gene. CDR3 nucleotide sequence: TGTGCCAGCAGCCCGCGTCATCTAGCGGGCCCTTTCTCCTACAATGAGCAGTTCTTC. Encoded protein: CASSPRHLAGPFSYNEQFF. The full variable domain, with the rest looked up from reference TRBV7-3 and TRBJ2-1, is GAGVSQTPSNKVTEKGKYVELRCDPISGHTALYWYRQSLGQGPEFLIYFQGTGAADDSGLPNDRFFAVRPEGSVSTLKIQRTERGDSAVYLCASSPRHLAGPFSYNEQFFGPGTRLTVL.

The table lists this clone with a few counts. V gene TRBV6-5 combines with J gene TRBJ1-5, with a weak D call TRBD1 (5 bases). The CDR3 length is 14 residues. In germline, CDR1 is MNHEY, CDR2 SVGAGI. The V end lost 5 bases, the J end lost 8 bases, and 16 bases lay between the germline ends. The CDR3 spells CASSERAGRKPQHF. CDR3 in DNA: TGTGCCAGCAGTGAACGGGCAGGGAGGAAGCCCCAGCATTTT.

The chain combines TRBV9 with TRBJ2-3; 7 bases align to TRBD2. This CDR3 has 17 residues. With V trimmed by 0 bases and J by 0 bases, 7 bases remained unmatched. Germline loops: CDR1 SGDLS, CDR2 YYNGEE. CDR3 DNA sequence: TGTGCCAGCAGCGTAGGGGGGGGACTGGTCAGCACAGATACGCAGTATTTT. This codes for CASSVGGGLVSTDTQYF.

The genes are TRBV11-3 and TRBJ2-1, with 7 bases aligning to TRBD2. CDR3 size: 14 residues. Trimming at V came to 4 bases and at J to 6 bases, leaving 6 bases not matched to a gene. Germline CDR1 reads SGHNT; CDR2 reads YENEEA. The CDR3: CASSWGRAGNEQFF. In nucleotides, the CDR3 is TGTGCCAGCAGCTGGGGGAGGGCAGGCAATGAGCAGTTCTTC.

This chain links TRBV4-1 with TRBJ2-3; 10 bases map to TRBD2. With 5 bases clipped from V and 1 base from J, the junction kept 9 bases outside the gene matches. The CDR3 runs 17 residues. The germline V gene encodes CDR1 MGHRA and CDR2 YSYEKL. The CDR3 bases are TGCGCCAGCAGCAAGACCGGGACTAGCGCCCGCACAGATACGCAGTATTTT. This sequence encodes CASSKTGTSARTDTQYF.

CDR3: CASSPQGAGWTDTQYF. In DNA, the CDR3 is TGTGCCAGTAGTCCGCAAGGAGCGGGATGGACAGATACGCAGTATTTT. V and J are TRBV19 and TRBJ2-3, with 7 nucleotides matching TRBD2. The CDR3 is made up of 16 amino acids. Trimming at V came to 5 bases and at J to 3 bases, leaving 11 bases not matched to a gene. The germline gives CDR1 LNHDA, CDR2 SQIVND (reference sequence).

V usage is TRBV11-3 and J usage is TRBJ2-5; TRBD2 agrees at 10 bases. In germline, CDR1 is SGHNT, CDR2 YENEEA. The CDR3 consists of 17 residues. V trimming: 6 bases; J trimming: 4 bases; junction bases outside the gene matches: 14. CDR3 region: CASSTGRLAGVGETQYF. In DNA form, the CDR3 reads TGTGCCAGCAGTACCGGGCGGCTAGCGGGAGTAGGAGAGACCCAGTACTTC.

V usage is TRBV11-2 and J usage is TRBJ2-5, with D tentatively TRBD1 (5 bases). Germline CDR1 reads SGHAT; CDR2 reads FQNNGV. Trimming removed 5 bases at V and 2 bases at J, with 12 bases between. The CDR3 length is 14 residues. The chain's CDR3 is CASSPRTSQETQYF. DNA for the CDR3: TGTGCCAGCAGCCCTAGGACATCTCAAGAGACCCAGTACTTC.

This sequence joins TRBV2 and TRBJ1-2; D is possibly TRBD1 (5 bases). Germline V gives CDR1 SNHLY, CDR2 FYNNEI. This CDR3 has 13 amino acids. V shed 9 bases and J shed 1 base, with 12 bases lying between them. CDR3 sequence reads: CASKTENNYGYTF. The CDR3 DNA reads as TGTGCCAGTAAGACAGAAAATAACTATGGCTACACCTTC.

The chain combines TRBV5-4 with TRBJ2-3; 11 bases are a match to TRBD2. This CDR3 comprises 16 residues. Germline assignment: CDR1 SGHNT and CDR2 YYREEE (reference sequence). With V trimmed by 3 bases and J by 2 bases, 5 bases remained unmatched. Here the CDR3 reads CASSSRLAGYTDTQYF. CDR3 nucleotides: TGTGCCAGCAGCTCCCGACTAGCGGGATACACAGATACGCAGTATTTT.

This rearrangement joins TRBV29-1 to TRBJ2-5, with a tentative D call TRBD2 (7 bases). V lost 7 bases and J 1 base, leaving 19 bases between the germline ends. The CDR3 is made up of 15 amino acids. Germline V gene sequence: CDR1 SQVTM, CDR2 ANQGSEA. CDR3 residues: CSALRGGSGQETQYF. CDR3 nucleotide sequence: TGCAGCGCCCTTAGGGGGGGCTCGGGCCAAGAGACCCAGTACTTC. The entire variable domain, with the rest obtained from reference TRBV29-1 and TRBJ2-5, is as follows: SAVISQKPSRDICQRGTSLTIQCQVDSQVTMMFWYRQQPGQSLTLIATANQGSEATYESGFVIDKFPISRPNLTFSTLTVSNMSPEDSSIYLCSALRGGSGQETQYFGPGTRLLVL.